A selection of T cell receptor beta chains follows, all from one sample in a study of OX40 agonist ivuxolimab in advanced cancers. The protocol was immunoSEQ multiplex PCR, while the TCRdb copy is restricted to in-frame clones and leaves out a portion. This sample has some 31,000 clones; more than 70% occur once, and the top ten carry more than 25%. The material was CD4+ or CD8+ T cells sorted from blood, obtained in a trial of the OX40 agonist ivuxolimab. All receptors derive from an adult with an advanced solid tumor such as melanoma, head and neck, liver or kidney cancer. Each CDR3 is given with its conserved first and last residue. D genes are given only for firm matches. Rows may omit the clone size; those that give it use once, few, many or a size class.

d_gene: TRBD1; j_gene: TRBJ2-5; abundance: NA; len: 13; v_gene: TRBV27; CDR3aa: CASSWTGEETQYF; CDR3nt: TGTGCCAGCAGTTGGACAGGGGAAGAGACCCAGTACTTC
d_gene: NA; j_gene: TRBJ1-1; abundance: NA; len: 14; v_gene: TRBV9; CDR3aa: CASSVDLRATEAFF; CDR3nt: TGTGCCAGCAGCGTAGATCTCAGGGCCACTGAAGCTTTCTTT
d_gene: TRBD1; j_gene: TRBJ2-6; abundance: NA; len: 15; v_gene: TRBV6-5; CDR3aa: CASSSQGAGANVLTF; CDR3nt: TGTGCCAGCAGTTCTCAGGGGGCTGGGGCCAACGTCCTGACTTTC
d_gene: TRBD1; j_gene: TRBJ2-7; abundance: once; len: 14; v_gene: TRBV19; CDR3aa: CASSTRTGVHEQYF; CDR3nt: TGTGCCAGTAGTACCCGGACAGGGGTTCACGAGCAGTACTTC
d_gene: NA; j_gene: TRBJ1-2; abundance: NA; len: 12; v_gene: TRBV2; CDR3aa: CASSVLLYGYTF; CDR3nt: TGTGCCAGCAGTGTTCTCCTTTATGGCTACACCTTC
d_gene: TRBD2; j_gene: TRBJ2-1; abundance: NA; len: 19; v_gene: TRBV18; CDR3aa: CASSLLGRGLAGVHNEQFF; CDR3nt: TGTGCCAGCTCACTTTTGGGAAGAGGGTTAGCGGGAGTACACAATGAGCAGTTCTTC
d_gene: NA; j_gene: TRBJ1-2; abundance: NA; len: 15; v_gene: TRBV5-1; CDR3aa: CASSPEGGGIYGYTF; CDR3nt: TGCGCCAGCAGCCCAGAAGGTGGTGGTATCTATGGCTACACCTTC
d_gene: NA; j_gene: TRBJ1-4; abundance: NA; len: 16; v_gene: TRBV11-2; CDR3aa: CASSLAQTVTNEKLFF; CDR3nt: TGTGCCAGCAGCTTAGCCCAGACGGTAACTAATGAAAAACTGTTTTTT
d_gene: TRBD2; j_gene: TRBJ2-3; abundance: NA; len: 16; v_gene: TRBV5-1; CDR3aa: CASSLSGSGGTDTQYF; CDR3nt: TGCGCCAGCAGCTTGAGCGGGAGTGGAGGAACAGATACGCAGTATTTT
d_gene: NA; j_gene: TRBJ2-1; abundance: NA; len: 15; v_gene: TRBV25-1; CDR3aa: CASSELGLSNNEQFF; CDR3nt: TGTGCCAGCAGTGAATTAGGGCTCTCCAACAATGAGCAGTTCTTC
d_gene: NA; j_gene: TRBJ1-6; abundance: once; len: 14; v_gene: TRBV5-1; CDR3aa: CASSPLPDSSPLHF; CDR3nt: TGCGCCAGCAGCCCCCTCCCTGACAGTTCACCCCTCCACTTT
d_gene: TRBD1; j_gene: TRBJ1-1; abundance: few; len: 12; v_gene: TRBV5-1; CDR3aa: CASGTGTAVAFF; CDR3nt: TGCGCCAGCGGTACCGGGACAGCGGTAGCTTTCTTT
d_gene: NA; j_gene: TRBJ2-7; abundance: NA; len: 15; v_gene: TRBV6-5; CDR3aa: CASSGSRQVNYEQYF; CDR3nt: TGTGCCAGCAGTGGGTCTCGGCAGGTTAACTACGAGCAGTACTTC
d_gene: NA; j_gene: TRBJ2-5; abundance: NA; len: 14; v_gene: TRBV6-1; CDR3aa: CASSEGGSQETQYF; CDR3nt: TGTGCCAGCAGTGAGGGGGGCAGTCAAGAGACCCAGTACTTC
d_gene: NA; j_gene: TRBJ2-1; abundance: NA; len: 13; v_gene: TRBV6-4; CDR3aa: CASSETTLNEQFF; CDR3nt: TGTGCCAGCAGTGAGACCACTCTTAATGAGCAGTTCTTC
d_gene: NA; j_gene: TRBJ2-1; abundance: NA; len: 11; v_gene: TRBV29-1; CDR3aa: CSVLFYNEQFF; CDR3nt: TGCAGCGTTCTCTTCTACAATGAGCAGTTCTTC
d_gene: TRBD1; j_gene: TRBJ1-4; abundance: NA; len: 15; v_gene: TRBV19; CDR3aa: CASSIQGGTNEKLFF; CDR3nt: TGTGCCAGTAGTATACAGGGGGGAACTAATGAAAAACTGTTTTTT
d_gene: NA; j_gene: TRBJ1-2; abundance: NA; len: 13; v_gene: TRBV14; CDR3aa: CASSPAPGNGYTF; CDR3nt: TGTGCCAGCAGCCCGGCCCCGGGTAATGGCTACACCTTC
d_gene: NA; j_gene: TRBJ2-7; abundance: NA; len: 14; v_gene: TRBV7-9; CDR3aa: CASSLGLRLGEQYF; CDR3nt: TGTGCCAGCAGCTTAGGACTAAGGTTGGGAGAGCAGTACTTC
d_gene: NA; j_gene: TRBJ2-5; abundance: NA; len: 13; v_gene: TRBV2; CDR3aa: CASSDLLQETQYF; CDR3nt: TGTGCCAGCAGTGATCTACTCCAAGAGACCCAGTACTTC
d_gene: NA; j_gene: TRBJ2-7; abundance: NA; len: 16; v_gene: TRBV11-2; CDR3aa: CASSFRFSDRIYEQYF; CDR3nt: TGTGCCAGCAGCTTCCGATTTAGCGATAGGATCTACGAGCAGTACTTC
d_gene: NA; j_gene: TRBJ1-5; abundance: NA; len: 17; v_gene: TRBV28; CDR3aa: CASSSLSWGVSNQPQHF; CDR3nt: TGTGCCAGCAGTTCTCTGTCCTGGGGCGTTAGCAATCAGCCCCAGCATTTT
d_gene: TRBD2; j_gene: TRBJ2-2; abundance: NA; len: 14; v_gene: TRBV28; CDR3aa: CASSFGGRGGELFF; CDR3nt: TGTGCCAGCAGTTTCGGCGGGAGGGGAGGGGAGCTGTTTTTT
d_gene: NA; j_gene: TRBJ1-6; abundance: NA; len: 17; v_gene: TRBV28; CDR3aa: CASSSTSLRGINSPLHF; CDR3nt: TGTGCCAGCAGTTCGACAAGCCTAAGGGGGATTAATTCACCCCTCCACTTT
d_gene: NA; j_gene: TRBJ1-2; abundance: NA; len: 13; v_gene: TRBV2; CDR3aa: CASSYTGNYGYTF; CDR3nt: TGTGCCAGCAGTTATACAGGGAACTATGGCTACACCTTC
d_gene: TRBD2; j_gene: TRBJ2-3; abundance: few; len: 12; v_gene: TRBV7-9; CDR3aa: CASSLAGGTQYF; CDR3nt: TGTGCCAGCAGCCTAGCGGGGGGTACGCAGTATTTT
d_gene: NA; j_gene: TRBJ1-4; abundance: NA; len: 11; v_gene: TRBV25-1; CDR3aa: CASSAGGRLFF; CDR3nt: TGTGCCAGCAGTGCGGGGGGTCGACTGTTTTTT
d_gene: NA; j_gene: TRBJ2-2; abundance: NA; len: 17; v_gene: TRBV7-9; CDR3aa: CASSARLETYYTGELFF; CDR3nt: TGTGCCAGCAGCGCCCGCTTAGAGACCTACTACACCGGGGAGCTGTTTTTT
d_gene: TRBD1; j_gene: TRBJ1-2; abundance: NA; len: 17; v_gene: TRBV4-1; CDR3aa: CASSQAGQGLANYGYTF; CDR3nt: TGCGCCAGCAGCCAAGCCGGACAGGGACTAGCTAACTATGGCTACACCTTC
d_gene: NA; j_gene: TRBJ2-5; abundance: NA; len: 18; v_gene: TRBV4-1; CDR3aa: CASSQSPAATLVQETQYF; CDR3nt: TGCGCCAGCAGCCAATCCCCGGCGGCTACCTTAGTACAAGAGACCCAGTACTTC
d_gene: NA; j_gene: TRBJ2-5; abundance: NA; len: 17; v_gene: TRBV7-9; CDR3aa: CASSPRNPGGRGETQYF; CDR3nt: TGTGCCAGCAGCCCGCGAAACCCCGGAGGCAGAGGAGAGACCCAGTACTTC
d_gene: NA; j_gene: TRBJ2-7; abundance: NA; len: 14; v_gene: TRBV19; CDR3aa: CASSIETGPYEQYF; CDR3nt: TGTGCCAGTAGTATAGAAACAGGCCCATACGAGCAGTACTTC
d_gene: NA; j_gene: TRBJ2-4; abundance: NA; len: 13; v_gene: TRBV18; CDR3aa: CASSGTDKNIQYF; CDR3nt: TGTGCCAGCTCCGGGACTGATAAAAACATTCAGTACTTC
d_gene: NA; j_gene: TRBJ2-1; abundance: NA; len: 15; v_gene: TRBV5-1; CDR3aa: CASSTDGSSYNEQFF; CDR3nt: TGCGCCAGCAGCACCGACGGCAGCTCCTACAATGAGCAGTTCTTC
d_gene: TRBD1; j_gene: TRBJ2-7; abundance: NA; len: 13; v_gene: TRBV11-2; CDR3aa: CATMGQGDHEQYF; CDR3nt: TGTGCCACCATGGGGCAGGGGGACCACGAGCAGTACTTC
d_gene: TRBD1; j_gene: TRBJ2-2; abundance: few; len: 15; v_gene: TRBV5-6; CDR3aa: CASSVTGGRTGELFF; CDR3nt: TGTGCCAGCAGCGTAACAGGGGGCCGGACCGGGGAGCTGTTTTTT
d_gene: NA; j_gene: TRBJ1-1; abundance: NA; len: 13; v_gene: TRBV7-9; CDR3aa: CASSINRVTEAFF; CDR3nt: TGTGCCAGCAGCATAAACAGGGTAACTGAAGCTTTCTTT
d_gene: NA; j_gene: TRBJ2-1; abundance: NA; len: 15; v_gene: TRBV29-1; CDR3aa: CSVDQAGLAYNEQFF; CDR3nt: TGCAGCGTTGACCAAGCTGGGCTAGCGTACAATGAGCAGTTCTTC
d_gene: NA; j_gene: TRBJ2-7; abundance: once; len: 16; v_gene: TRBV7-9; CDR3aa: CASSQLPGTLSYEQYF; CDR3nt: TGTGCCAGCAGCCAACTACCCGGGACACTCAGCTACGAGCAGTACTTC
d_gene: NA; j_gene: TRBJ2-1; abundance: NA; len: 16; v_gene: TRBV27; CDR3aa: CASSSRLYASYNEQFF; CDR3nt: TGTGCCAGCAGTTCCAGACTCTATGCATCCTACAATGAGCAGTTCTTC
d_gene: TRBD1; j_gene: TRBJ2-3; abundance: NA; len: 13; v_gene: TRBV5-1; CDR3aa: CASSGDRERTKYF; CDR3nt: TGCGCCAGCAGCGGGGACAGGGAGAGGACAAAGTATTTT
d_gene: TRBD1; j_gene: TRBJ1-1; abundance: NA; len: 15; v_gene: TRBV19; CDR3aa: CASSTRGTGNTEAFF; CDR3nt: TGTGCCAGTAGTACTCGCGGGACAGGGAACACTGAAGCTTTCTTT
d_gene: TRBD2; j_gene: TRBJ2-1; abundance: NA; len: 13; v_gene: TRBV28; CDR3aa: CASRAGGYNEQFF; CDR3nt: TGTGCCAGCAGGGCGGGAGGCTACAATGAGCAGTTCTTC
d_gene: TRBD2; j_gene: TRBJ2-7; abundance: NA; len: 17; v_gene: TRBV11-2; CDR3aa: CASSLDKIAGGPSEQYF; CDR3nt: TGTGCCAGCAGCTTAGATAAGATAGCGGGAGGGCCTTCCGAGCAGTACTTC
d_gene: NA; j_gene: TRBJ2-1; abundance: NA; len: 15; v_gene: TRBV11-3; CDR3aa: CASSPDSKSYNEQFF; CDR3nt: TGTGCCAGCAGCCCGGACAGCAAATCCTACAATGAGCAGTTCTTC
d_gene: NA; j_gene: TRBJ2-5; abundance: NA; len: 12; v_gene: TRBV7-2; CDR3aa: CASRAVGVTQYF; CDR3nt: TGTGCCAGCAGGGCCGTGGGGGTCACCCAGTACTTC
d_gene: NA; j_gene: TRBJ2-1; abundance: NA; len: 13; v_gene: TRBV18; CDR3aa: CASSRGDYNEQFF; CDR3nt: TGTGCCAGCTCCCGAGGGGACTACAATGAGCAGTTCTTC
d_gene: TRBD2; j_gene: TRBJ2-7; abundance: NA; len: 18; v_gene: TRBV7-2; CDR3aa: CASSLGYVGGRVPYEQYF; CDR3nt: TGTGCCAGCAGCTTAGGGTACGTCGGCGGGAGAGTACCTTACGAGCAGTACTTC
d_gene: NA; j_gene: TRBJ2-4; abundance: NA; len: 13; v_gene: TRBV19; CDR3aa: CASSMGWRNIQYF; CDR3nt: TGTGCCAGTAGTATGGGTTGGCGTAACATTCAGTACTTC